This T cell receptor (beta chain) was profiled in a study of memory CD4+ T cells and cytomegalovirus serostatus. Single viable CD3+CD4+CD8-CD45RO+ cells were sorted as the memory CD4+ T cells. Data came from immunoSEQ multiplex PCR; TCRdb stores just in-frame clones and leaves some out. The sample has 58,000 or so clones, 70% to 85% seen once. This CDR3 comprises 14 residues. The germline CDR1 and CDR2 sequences are ENHRY and SYGVKD. This TCR was sampled from an adult in good health and CMV-seropositive. The chain carries TRBV10-3 and TRBJ2-1; 9 bases are shared with TRBD2. Sequencing was done on a sample of memory CD4+ T cells from blood. The CDR3: CASRREGLGNEQFF. The DNA for the CDR3 is TGTGCTTCAAGGCGGGAGGGCCTTGGCAATGAGCAGTTCTTC.